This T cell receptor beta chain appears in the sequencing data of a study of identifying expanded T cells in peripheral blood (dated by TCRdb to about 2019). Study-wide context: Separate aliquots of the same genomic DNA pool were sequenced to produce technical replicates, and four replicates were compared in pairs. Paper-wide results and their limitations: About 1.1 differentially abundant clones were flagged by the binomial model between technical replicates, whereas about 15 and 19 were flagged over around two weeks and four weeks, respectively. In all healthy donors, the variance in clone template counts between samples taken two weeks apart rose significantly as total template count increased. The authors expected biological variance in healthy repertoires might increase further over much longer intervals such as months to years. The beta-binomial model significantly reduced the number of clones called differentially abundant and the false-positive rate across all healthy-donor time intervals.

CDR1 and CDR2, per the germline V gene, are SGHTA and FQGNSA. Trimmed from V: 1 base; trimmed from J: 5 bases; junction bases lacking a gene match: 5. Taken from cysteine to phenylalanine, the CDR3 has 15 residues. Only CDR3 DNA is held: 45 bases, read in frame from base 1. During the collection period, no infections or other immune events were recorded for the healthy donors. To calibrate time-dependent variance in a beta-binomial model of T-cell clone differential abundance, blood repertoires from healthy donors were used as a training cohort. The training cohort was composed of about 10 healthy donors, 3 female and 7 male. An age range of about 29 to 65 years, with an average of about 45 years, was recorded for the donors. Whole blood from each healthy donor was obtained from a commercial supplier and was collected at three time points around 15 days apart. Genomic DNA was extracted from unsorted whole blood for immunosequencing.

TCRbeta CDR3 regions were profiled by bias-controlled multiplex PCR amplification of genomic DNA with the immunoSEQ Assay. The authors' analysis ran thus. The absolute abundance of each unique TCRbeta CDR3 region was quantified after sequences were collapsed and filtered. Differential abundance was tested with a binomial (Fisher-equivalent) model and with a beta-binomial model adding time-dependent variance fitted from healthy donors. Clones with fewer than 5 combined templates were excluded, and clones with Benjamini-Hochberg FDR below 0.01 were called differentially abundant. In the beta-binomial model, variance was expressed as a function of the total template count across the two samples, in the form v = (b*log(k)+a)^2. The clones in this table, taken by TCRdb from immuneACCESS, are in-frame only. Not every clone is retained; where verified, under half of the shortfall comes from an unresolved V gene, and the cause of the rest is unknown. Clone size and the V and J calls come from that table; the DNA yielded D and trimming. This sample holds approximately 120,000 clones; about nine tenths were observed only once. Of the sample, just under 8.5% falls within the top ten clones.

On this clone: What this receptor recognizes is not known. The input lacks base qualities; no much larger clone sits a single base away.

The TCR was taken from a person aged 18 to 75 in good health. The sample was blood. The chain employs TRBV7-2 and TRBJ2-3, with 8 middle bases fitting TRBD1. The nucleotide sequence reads TGTGCCAGCAGCTTAGTCAGGGGGCAGGGAGATACGCAGTATTTT. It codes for CASSLVRGQGDTQYF.